This TCR beta chain was identified during a study of T cell changes during pregnancy in multiple sclerosis. Germline trimming cut 9 bases from V and 0 bases from J; bases unmatched to any gene: 11. The CDR3 loop spans 15 amino acids. Per the germline V gene, CDR1 is MDHEN and CDR2 is SYDVKM. Repertoires were generated with immunoSEQ multiplex PCR, while TCRdb's copy carries only in-frame clones and drops some. The table has approximately 70,000 clones, over 80% seen once. The specimen comprised CD4+ T cells from peripheral blood mononuclear cells, sampled before pregnancy. V gene TRBV28 combines with J gene TRBJ2-7; 7 bases align to TRBD2. This clonotype was obtained from a female donor with multiple sclerosis, enrolled in a pregnancy study. The CDR3: CASGSGASGSYEQYF. Written as DNA, the CDR3 is TGTGCCAGTGGGTCCGGTGCTAGCGGCTCCTACGAGCAGTACTTC.